The source of this TCR beta chain is a study of metastatic and nonmetastatic thyroid tumors (dated by TCRdb to between 2020 and 2021). A note on the overall study: Repertoires were compared across peripheral blood and tumor or nodule tissue samples from malignant and benign thyroid patients.

Sequences DFQATT (CDR1) and SNEGSKA (CDR2) are obtained from the germline V gene (reference sequence). Counted from cysteine to phenylalanine, this CDR3 has 14 amino acids. Of all the DNA, just the CDR3 is kept, 42 bases in frame from base 1. Trimming removed 0 bases from V and 1 base from J, leaving 8 bases between the germline ends. Receptors were amplified or captured by PCR. Sequenced on an Illumina HiSeq 4000. High-throughput sequencing was used to profile the CDR3 region of the TCR beta-chain in every patient. The source study handled its data this way. CDR3 differences across clinicopathological groups were used to build a classifier for discriminating distant-metastatic papillary thyroid cancer patients. The Shannon index was used to assess repertoire diversity, and the Morisita-Horn index was used to assess tumor-blood repertoire similarity. TCRdb cleaned the public reads at Q25 with fastp, built clones with MiXCR and kept in-frame beta chains. These V and J calls rely on TCRdb rather than the paper's analysis. The sample table records 55,000 to 75,000 clones; more than 15% of these occur just once. The ten largest clones take up more than 10% of the sample.

On the study overall, not on this receptor specifically: TCR beta diversity was reported as significantly higher in malignant tumors than in benign nodules, in both blood and tumor samples.

No treatment had been received by any patient before thyroid surgery. Using T-cell receptor beta sequencing, the study looked back at clinical samples from patients collected from the early 2010s to the late 2010s. This clone was picked up many times. Its antigen target is currently unknown. Per-nucleotide qualities are absent, and no much larger clonotype sits a single base away. The clonotype comes from a female donor with papillary thyroid cancer or a benign thyroid nodule (not recorded which). Some clones in this sample may be carry-over from other donors' samples. The sample consisted of blood. The sequence joins TRBV20-1 to TRBJ2-3; a weak D assignment points to TRBD2 (5 bases agree). The DNA sequence is given as TGCAGTGCTAGAGAGGGAGTAGGCACAGATACGCAGTATTTT. This translates into CSAREGVGTDTQYF.